Presented here are 22 T cell receptor beta chains from one specimen sequenced in a study of blood T cell repertoires in COVID-19. Repertoires were generated with immunoSEQ multiplex PCR, while TCRdb's copy carries only in-frame clones and drops some. The sample has 200,000 to 250,000 clones, around 88% seen once. The sample was peripheral blood. The receptors were gathered from an elderly man with acute or convalescent COVID-19.

The rearrangement uses TRBV20-1 and TRBJ1-6; D unclear. CDR3 length: 15 residues. CDR1 is DFQATT and CDR2 is SNEGSKA in the germline V gene (reference sequence). V was trimmed by 3 bases and J by 0 bases, leaving 9 bases between them. CDR3 sequence (DNA): TGCAGTGCTAGTCAGGCCCGCTCCTATAATTCACCCCTCCACTTT. Its protein product is CSASQARSYNSPLHF.

The rearrangement uses TRBV25-1 and TRBJ2-1; TRBD2 might be the D (6 bases). This CDR3 is built from 16 residues. The V end lost 1 base, the J end lost 2 bases, and 12 bases lay between the germline ends. Germline V gene lookup returns CDR1 MGHDK and CDR2 SYGVNS. The CDR3 region is CASSELGSGPYNEQFF. In nucleotides, the CDR3 is TGTGCCAGCAGTGAATTGGGTAGCGGACCCTACAATGAGCAGTTCTTC.

CDR3 sequence reads: CATSDAGYNEQFF. Here the CDR3 DNA reads TGTGCCACCAGTGACGCAGGGTACAATGAGCAGTTCTTC. The chain links TRBV24-1 to TRBJ2-1; possible D gene TRBD1, 5 bases. Germline V gives CDR1 KGHDR, CDR2 SFDVKD. V was pared by 4 bases and J by 4 bases, with 7 bases between. CDR3 length: 13 amino acids.

This chain links TRBV9 with TRBJ2-2, with 7 bases fitting TRBD2. Germline-derived CDR1 and CDR2 are SGDLS and YYNGEE. The CDR3 is 15 amino acids. Trimming removed 3 bases from V and 4 bases from J; junction bases left unmatched: 6. CDR3 DNA: TGTGCCAGCAGCGCCCACGGCGGGGGCACCGGGGAGCTGTTTTTT. Its protein is CASSAHGGGTGELFF.

This chain joins TRBV29-1 and TRBJ2-3; 8 nucleotides match TRBD2. The trim removed 0 bases at V and 6 bases at J, leaving 8 bases unmatched. The CDR3 has 15 residues. CDR1 is SQVTM, CDR2 ANQGSEA, per germline. The CDR3 DNA sequence: TGCAGCGTTGAAGATCCGGCGGGGGGCCCTGATACGCAGTATTTT. Translating it yields CSVEDPAGGPDTQYF.

The gene calls are TRBV7-3 and TRBJ2-5, with unresolved D. Trimming stripped 4 bases from V and 5 bases from J, with 11 bases between. The CDR3 is 13 amino acids. The germline V gene encodes CDR1 SGHTA and CDR2 FQGTGA. CDR3 protein: CASSSEPQETQYF. DNA for the CDR3: TGTGCCAGCAGCTCGGAACCACAGGAGACCCAGTACTTC.

This chain joins TRBV24-1 and TRBJ2-2; D call uncertain. The CDR3 runs to 20 residues. Germline V gene lookup returns CDR1 KGHDR and CDR2 SFDVKD. Trimming removed 3 bases at V and 2 bases at J, with 24 bases between. The CDR3 sequence: CATSDPRLGSPTDNTGELFF. The CDR3 region has the DNA TGTGCCACCAGTGATCCCCGCCTTGGATCTCCTACAGATAACACCGGGGAGCTGTTTTTT.

The chain joins TRBV7-8 to TRBJ1-6; tentatively, D is TRBD1 (6 bases). V dropped 1 base and J dropped 6 bases, with 13 bases sitting between them. The CDR3 is 16 amino acids. In germline, CDR1 is SGHVS, CDR2 FQNEAQ. Here the CDR3 reads CASSLVRGSPNSPLHF. In DNA, the CDR3 is TGTGCCAGCAGCTTAGTGAGGGGGTCTCCTAATTCACCCCTCCACTTT.

The gene calls are TRBV7-9 and TRBJ2-1; 10 nucleotides line up with TRBD1. CDR3 length equals 16 residues. Germline lookup yields CDR1 SEHNR and CDR2 FQNEAQ (reference sequence). V lost 2 bases to trimming and J lost 5 bases; unmatched junction nucleotides: 6. The CDR3 sequence: CASSLPTGGYDNEQFF. In DNA form, the CDR3 reads TGTGCCAGCAGCTTACCGACAGGGGGCTATGACAATGAGCAGTTCTTC.

A word on this clone: At the DNA level, this CDR3 is encoded by other sequences in the same sample as well. The rearrangement uses TRBV20-1 and TRBJ2-7; D is uncertain. CDR1 and CDR2 (germline): DFQATT, SNEGSKA (reference sequence). This CDR3 has 11 amino acids. Trimming took 3 bases from V and 3 from J, leaving 6 bases between them. CDR3 sequence reads: CSASGSYEQYF. In nucleotides, the CDR3 is TGCAGTGCTAGCGGTAGCTACGAGCAGTACTTC.

This chain uses TRBV10-3 with TRBJ1-1, with TRBD1 matching over 8 bases. The CDR3 length is 16 residues. CDR1 and CDR2 from the germline V gene are ENHRY and SYGVKD. V shed 6 bases and J 1 base; nucleotides not matched to a gene: 10. In DNA, the CDR3 is TGTGCCATCAGCGATCCCAGGGGGCAGGGGAACACTGAAGCTTTCTTT. Protein: CAISDPRGQGNTEAFF.

The V call is TRBV18, the J call TRBJ1-2; the D is unclear. Trimming shortened V by 3 bases and J by 0 bases, and 5 bases separated the two germline ends. The germline V gene encodes CDR1 KGHSH and CDR2 LQKENI. The CDR3 runs 13 residues. This chain's CDR3 is CASSPGTNYGYTF. The DNA of the CDR3 is TGTGCCAGCTCACCCGGGACTAACTATGGCTACACCTTC.

V gene TRBV21-1 combines with J gene TRBJ1-5; the D call TRBD1 from the table was never checked on the DNA. TRBV21-1 is reported as a pseudogene. The CDR3 runs 13 residues. For the CDR3, the DNA is TGTGCCAGCAGCAAGGCAGGGGCCCAGCCCCAGCATTTT. This gives the protein CASSKAGAQPQHF.

This clone appeared a single time. The chain uses TRBV28 and TRBJ1-3, with D maybe TRBD1 (5 bases). CDR3 size: 15 residues. Germline CDR1 reads MDHEN; CDR2 reads SYDVKM. The V end was cut by 10 bases, the J end by 2 bases, with 18 bases between. CDR3 sequence (DNA): TGTGCCATCGCCGGGCAGGGTGGAACTGGAAACACCATATATTTT. Its translation is CAIAGQGGTGNTIYF.

The V gene is TRBV19, the J gene TRBJ2-1; the match to TRBD2 covers 12 bases. Germline V CDR1 and CDR2: LNHDA, SQIVND (reference sequence). With 4 bases clipped from V and 4 bases from J, the junction kept 2 bases outside the gene matches. This CDR3 comprises 15 residues. The CDR3 here is CASSNGLAGYNEQFF. The CDR3 DNA sequence: TGTGCCAGTAGTAACGGACTAGCGGGATACAATGAGCAGTTCTTC. Looking up the rest from reference TRBV19 and TRBJ2-1 gives the full variable domain: DGGITQSPKYLFRKEGQNVTLSCEQNLNHDAMYWYRQDPGQGLRLIYYSQIVNDFQKGDIAEGYSVSREKKESFPLTVTSAQKNPTAFYLCASSNGLAGYNEQFFGPGTRLTVL.

The chain is built from TRBV6-1 and TRBJ2-1, with D perhaps TRBD2 (6 bases). Germline loops: CDR1 MNHNS, CDR2 SASEGT. This CDR3 is built from 13 residues. The V end lost 3 bases, the J end lost 4 bases, and 7 bases lay between the germline ends. The CDR3 region is CASSDGLYNEQFF. The CDR3 DNA reads as TGTGCCAGCAGTGATGGACTATACAATGAGCAGTTCTTC.

The J gene is TRBJ1-5, the V gene TRBV18; the D gene is possibly TRBD1 (5 bases). Trimming removed 1 base from V and 5 bases from J, with 6 bases in between. The CDR3 length is 13 residues. Germline CDR1 reads KGHSH; CDR2 reads LQKENI. CDR3 sequence reads: CASSPQGHQPQHF. The CDR3 nucleotides read TGTGCCAGCTCACCACAGGGGCATCAGCCCCAGCATTTT.

The rearrangement joins TRBV18 to TRBJ1-5; D is undetermined. Germline loops: CDR1 KGHSH, CDR2 LQKENI. V lost 0 bases, J lost 4 bases, and 10 bases lay in between. This CDR3 has 15 amino acids. The CDR3 spells CASSPPMRPNQPQHF. The CDR3 nucleotides are TGTGCCAGCTCACCACCGATGCGGCCAAATCAGCCCCAGCATTTT.

This rearrangement joins TRBV7-9 to TRBJ1-1; D unclear. The CDR3 totals 14 residues. V gave up 0 bases and J gave up 4 bases, with 9 bases separating them. From germline, CDR1 is SEHNR and CDR2 FQNEAQ (reference sequence). CDR3 in DNA: TGTGCCAGCAGCTTAGCAGCCTTGAGCACTGAAGCTTTCTTT. Translation gives CASSLAALSTEAFF.

The chain couples TRBV2 to TRBJ1-4; D is unclear. V was trimmed by 5 bases and J by 10 bases, leaving 14 bases between them. The CDR3 covers 13 residues. Germline lookup yields CDR1 SNHLY and CDR2 FYNNEI. In DNA form, the CDR3 reads TGTGCCAGCAGTCCTGGCAGGAACGGAAAACTGTTTTTT. Translated: CASSPGRNGKLFF.

This chain joins TRBV9 and TRBJ1-1; TRBD1 matches at 8 bases. The J segment lost 4 bases and the V segment lost 1 base, leaving 6 bases of the junction unmatched. This CDR3 region has 15 residues. Per the germline V gene, CDR1 is SGDLS and CDR2 is YYNGEE. CDR3 amino acids: CASSVPGGQGTEAFF. CDR3 DNA sequence: TGTGCCAGCAGCGTACCCGGAGGACAGGGCACTGAAGCTTTCTTT.

The chain recombines TRBV28 with TRBJ1-3, with 7 bases identical to TRBD1. The CDR3 covers 14 residues. Germline CDR1 and CDR2: MDHEN and SYDVKM. V dropped 5 bases and J dropped 2; count of bases not matched to a gene: 3. The CDR3 region is CASSKGQPGNTIYF. The CDR3 region has the DNA TGTGCCAGCAGTAAGGGACAGCCTGGAAACACCATATATTTT.